This T cell receptor beta chain emerged from a study of blood T cells in healthy people across ages. Study findings and constraints: Relative to aged donors, long-lived donors carried more naive CD4+ cells and displayed higher diversity. Naive T cell percentage showed a strong correlation with TCR beta diversity. No conclusive comparison of naive versus antigen-experienced cells was possible with unsorted PBMCs.

Combining a sample-barcoded 5' primer with a J-beta primer mix, a second PCR ran for roughly 6 to 12 cycles. Tags on each cDNA molecule came from a template-switch adaptor with 12 random nucleotides. TCRdb processed the 5' RACE reads anew with MiXCR; each CDR3 protein has one entry. Here the sample spans 1 million to 1.2 million distinct CDR3 sequences, 30% to 40% being singletons. The sample holds a few counts of this clonotype. Its antigen remains unidentified. The TCR was taken from a man between 18 and 35 years old in good health. Input material: blood.

The CDR3 loop is CASSSMGGGTEAFF. The CDR3 DNA reads as TGTGCCAGCAGCTCCATGGGTGGAGGCACTGAAGCTTTCTTT. This chain joins TRBV7-6 and TRBJ1-1, with no clear D. This CDR3 is 14 amino acids long. Per germline, CDR1 SGHVS and CDR2 FNYEAQ. Deletions cut 4 bases from V and 4 bases from J, with 13 bases between.